One sample yielded the 22 T cell receptor beta chains listed below, sequenced in a study of siplizumab effects on memory and regulatory T cells. Only in-frame clones appear in the TCRdb table, and some are missing; sequencing was by immunoSEQ multiplex PCR. Among 85,000 to 90,000 clones listed, 70% to 90% were seen once. The sequencing input was CD4+ T cells sorted from blood. These receptors originate from a human donor in good health.

The chain uses TRBV19 and TRBJ2-2, with 7 bases fitting TRBD2. Germline CDR1 reads LNHDA; CDR2 reads SQIVND (reference sequence). V shed 2 bases and J 1 base; nucleotides not matched to a gene: 4. The length of the CDR3 is 16 residues. The CDR3 DNA sequence: TGTGCCAGTAGTATACGGGCGGGAGTGAACACCGGGGAGCTGTTTTTT. Amino acids: CASSIRAGVNTGELFF.

The chain combines TRBV9 with TRBJ2-7, with 8 bases that match TRBD1. The CDR3 covers 13 residues. Germline V gene lookup returns CDR1 SGDLS and CDR2 YYNGEE. V dropped 4 bases and J dropped 4; count of bases not matched to a gene: 4. The CDR3 DNA is TGTGCCAGCAGCATCGGACAGGGTTACGAGCAGTACTTC. Protein product: CASSIGQGYEQYF.

The chain carries TRBV7-9 and TRBJ1-1, with D possibly matching TRBD1 (5 bases). The CDR3 is 16 residues long. Germline CDR1 and CDR2: SEHNR and FQNEAQ (reference sequence). V lost 3 bases and J lost 0, with 14 bases in between. The CDR3 DNA is TGTGCCAGCAGCTTGGGGCTACAGGTGATGAACACTGAAGCTTTCTTT. Residues: CASSLGLQVMNTEAFF.

The chain joins TRBV9 to TRBJ2-5; the D gene is possibly TRBD2 (6 bases). Germline loops: CDR1 SGDLS, CDR2 YYNGEE. The CDR3 loop spans 15 amino acids. Trimming pared 1 base from V and 5 bases from J, leaving 15 bases between. The CDR3 DNA is TGTGCCAGCAGCGTAAGTAGCGGAGTAGGGGAGACCCAGTACTTC. Translating gives CASSVSSGVGETQYF.

V gene TRBV7-2 combines with J gene TRBJ2-3; 11 bases map to TRBD1. CDR1 and CDR2 from the germline V gene are SGHTA and FQGNSA. With V trimmed by 5 bases and J by 6 bases, 4 bases remained unmatched. The CDR3 has 14 residues. The DNA of the CDR3 is TGTGCCAGCAGCCTCGGACAGGGGGCGGATACGCAGTATTTT. This translates into CASSLGQGADTQYF. The complete variable domain, with remaining parts taken from reference TRBV7-2 and TRBJ2-3, reads GAGVSQSPSNKVTEKGKDVELRCDPISGHTALYWYRQSLGQGLEFLIYFQGNSAPDKSGLPSDRFSAERTGGSVSTLTIQRTQQEDSAVYLCASSLGQGADTQYFGPGTRLTVL.

The rearrangement links TRBV18 to TRBJ1-3; D unresolved. The CDR3 sequence is 15 residues long. Trimming removed 5 bases at V and 3 bases at J, with 14 bases between. Germline V gives CDR1 KGHSH, CDR2 LQKENI. In DNA form, the CDR3 reads TGTGCCAGCTCATCGAACTTAGGGAGTGGAAACACCATATATTTT. It yields the protein CASSSNLGSGNTIYF.

This rearrangement joins TRBV2 to TRBJ2-5; 12 bases fit TRBD1. Germline lookup yields CDR1 SNHLY and CDR2 FYNNEI. This CDR3 is built from 16 residues. J lost 4 bases, V lost 5 bases, and 8 bases had no gene match. This CDR3 reads CASSTGTGGSLETQYF. In DNA, the CDR3 is TGTGCCAGCAGTACCGGGACAGGGGGCTCGTTAGAGACCCAGTACTTC.

In nucleotides, the CDR3 is TGTGCCAGCAGCCCGACGACCACTCTCGGGGCCAACGTCCTGACTTTC. Amino acids: CASSPTTTLGANVLTF. V gene TRBV5-4 combines with J gene TRBJ2-6, with D hard to call. From germline, CDR1 is SGHNT and CDR2 YYREEE (reference sequence). Trimming pared 4 bases from V and 4 bases from J, leaving 15 bases between. CDR3 length: 16 residues.

The CDR3 is CASSQGGTTGNEKLFF. CDR3 bases: TGTGCCAGCAGCCAAGGAGGGACGACGGGTAATGAAAAACTGTTTTTT. The rearrangement uses TRBV14 and TRBJ1-4; a weak D match, TRBD1 (5 bases). In germline, CDR1 is SGHDN, CDR2 FVKESK. This CDR3 is built from 16 residues. The V gene lost 1 base and the J gene lost 4 bases, with 13 bases spanning the gap.

The rearrangement links TRBV5-1 to TRBJ2-2; tentatively, D is TRBD2 (5 bases). V was clipped by 0 bases and J by 6 bases, with 12 bases between them. The CDR3 totals 15 residues. From germline, CDR1 is SGHRS and CDR2 YFSETQ. The chain's CDR3 is CASSLVGGMAGELFF. CDR3 nucleotide sequence: TGCGCCAGCAGCTTGGTCGGAGGTATGGCCGGGGAGCTGTTTTTT.

This sequence joins TRBV18 and TRBJ2-2; 8 bases line up with TRBD2. The CDR3 is 16 residues long. The J segment lost 0 bases and the V segment lost 3 bases, leaving 3 bases of the junction unmatched. Germline V CDR1 and CDR2: KGHSH, LQKENI. The CDR3 sequence: CASSPLTSANTGELFF. CDR3 DNA sequence: TGTGCCAGCTCACCCTTGACTAGCGCGAACACCGGGGAGCTGTTTTTT.

The chain recombines TRBV6-6 with TRBJ1-5, with a tentative D call TRBD1 (5 bases). Germline CDR1 and CDR2: MNHNY and SVGAGI (reference sequence). This CDR3 region has 16 residues. V lost 0 bases and J lost 6, with 15 bases in between. CDR3 in amino acids: CASSYSEQGAGQPQHF. The CDR3 DNA follows: TGTGCCAGCAGTTACTCCGAGCAAGGGGCGGGTCAGCCCCAGCATTTT.

The chain combines TRBV5-8 with TRBJ2-7; perhaps D is TRBD1 or TRBD2 (5 bases each). The CDR3 contains 14 residues. CDR1 is SGHTS and CDR2 is YDEGEE in the germline V gene. V lost 0 bases and J 8 bases, leaving 15 bases between the germline ends. Written as DNA, the CDR3 is TGTGCCAGCAGCTTGGGAGGGGACGTAGCCAAGCAGTACTTC. Its translation: CASSLGGDVAKQYF.

The rearrangement links TRBV27 to TRBJ1-5, with TRBD1 matching over 8 bases. CDR3 length: 15 residues. The V segment lost 3 bases and the J segment 3 bases; nucleotides outside the gene matches: 4. Germline CDR1 and CDR2: MNHEY and SMNVEV (reference sequence). CDR3 protein: CASSFGTGPNQPQHF. CDR3 DNA sequence: TGTGCCAGCAGTTTCGGGACAGGTCCCAATCAGCCCCAGCATTTT.

The chain is built from TRBV5-4 and TRBJ1-2; D remains ambiguous. CDR1 SGHNT and CDR2 YYREEE come from the germline V gene (reference sequence). CDR3 size: 13 residues. V was shortened by 2 bases and J by 8 bases, with 13 bases between the two germline ends. The CDR3 DNA sequence: TGTGCCAGCAGCTTTGGTTACGACGGGGGCTACACCTTC. It translates to CASSFGYDGGYTF.

The chain is built from TRBV5-6 and TRBJ2-2; no firm D call. The CDR3 length is 17 residues. Germline V gene lookup returns CDR1 SGHDT and CDR2 YYEEEE. V gave up 0 bases and J gave up 6 bases, with 18 bases separating them. CDR3: CASSLVVTSSLAGELFF. Written as DNA, the CDR3 is TGTGCCAGCAGCTTGGTTGTAACGTCTAGTTTGGCCGGGGAGCTGTTTTTT.

The chain is built from TRBV13 and TRBJ2-5; 8 positions match TRBD1. Trimming took 3 bases from V and 4 from J; bases not matched to a gene: 7. The germline V gene has CDR1 PRHDT and CDR2 FYEKMQ (reference sequence). The CDR3 is made up of 15 amino acids. The DNA of the CDR3 is TGTGCCAGCAGCTTTTCACAGGGGGATCGAGAGACCCAGTACTTC. Translated: CASSFSQGDRETQYF.

The V gene is TRBV6-1, the J gene TRBJ1-2; D not certain. In germline, CDR1 is MNHNS, CDR2 SASEGT. Between the trimmed V and J ends, which lost 5 bases and 10 bases, there was a span of 14 bases. The CDR3 extends over 12 amino acids. The CDR3 DNA sequence: TGTGCCAGCAGTCCCGTTTCGTGGTCCTACACCTTC. Amino acid sequence: CASSPVSWSYTF.

The rearrangement uses TRBV30 and TRBJ1-5; D call uncertain. Trimming shortened V by 2 bases and J by 1 base, and 9 bases separated the two germline ends. This CDR3 region has 14 residues. Germline V gives CDR1 GTSNPN, CDR2 SVGIG (reference sequence). The CDR3 coding sequence is TGTGCCTGGAGTCGCCTGGACAGCAATCAGCCCCAGCATTTT. This translates into CAWSRLDSNQPQHF.

J is TRBJ2-1 and V is TRBV29-1; perhaps TRBD1 as D (7 bases). Trimming cost V 6 bases and J 4 bases, with 19 bases left between them. CDR3 size: 15 residues. Germline values: CDR1 SQVTM, CDR2 ANQGSEA. CDR3: CSVEGTEGLYNEQFF. The CDR3 DNA sequence: TGCAGCGTGGAGGGGACAGAGGGCCTTTACAATGAGCAGTTCTTC.

This clone appeared a single time. The chain has TRBV25-1 and TRBJ2-1; no firm D call. The CDR3 length is 12 residues. Germline CDR1 MGHDK, CDR2 SYGVNS. The V gene lost 0 bases and the J gene lost 9 bases, with 6 bases spanning the gap. The CDR3 sequence is CASSEYSSEQFF. The DNA of the CDR3 is TGTGCCAGCAGTGAATACAGCAGTGAGCAGTTCTTC.

The rearrangement joins TRBV29-1 to TRBJ2-5; 7 positions agree with TRBD2. CDR1 and CDR2 from the germline V gene are SQVTM and ANQGSEA. V gave up 0 bases and J gave up 4 bases; unmatched junction bases: 14. CDR3 length equals 17 residues. The CDR3 is CSVEEPLGGRAGETQYF. CDR3 nucleotides: TGCAGCGTTGAAGAACCCCTCGGGGGGAGGGCCGGAGAGACCCAGTACTTC.